Listed below are T cell receptor beta chains from one sample, sequenced in a study of blood T cell repertoires in COVID-19. Sequencing used immunoSEQ multiplex PCR; TCRdb keeps in-frame clones, though not all of them. Among roughly 210,000 clones listed, over 75% were seen once. The sample consisted of PBMCs or T cells enriched from blood (not recorded which). The source of these receptors is a man aged 25-40 years in a cohort exposed to, infected with or recovered from COVID-19 (not recorded which). The CDR3 runs from the conserved cysteine through the conserved F or W. A D gene is named only where the DNA matches it firmly. Some rows have no size entry. The others give once, few or many, or a class for an expanded clone.

d_gene	v_gene	abundance	j_gene	CDR3aa	CDR3nt
NA	TRBV27	NA	TRBJ2-1	CASNPARTFEYNEQFF	TGTGCCAGCAACCCCGCTAGGACTTTCGAATACAATGAGCAGTTCTTC
NA	TRBV24-1	NA	TRBJ2-3	CATALTDTQYF	TGTGCCACCGCGCTTACAGATACGCAGTATTTT
TRBD1	TRBV2	NA	TRBJ1-5	CASSDEQGINQPQHF	TGTGCCAGCAGTGACGAACAGGGGATAAATCAGCCCCAGCATTTT
NA	TRBV20-1	NA	TRBJ2-7	CSARPGQYF	TGCAGTGCTAGACCGGGGCAGTACTTC
TRBD2	TRBV5-4	NA	TRBJ2-7	CASRLKREVPLNEQYF	TGTGCCAGCAGGCTAAAGCGGGAGGTCCCCCTGAACGAGCAGTACTTC
NA	TRBV19	NA	TRBJ2-4	CASSIGFSEGGLAKNIQYF	TGTGCCAGTAGTATCGGGTTTAGTGAAGGTGGACTGGCCAAAAACATTCAGTACTTC
NA	TRBV5-1	NA	TRBJ1-1	CASSSDTWNTEAFF	TGCGCCAGCAGCTCGGACACTTGGAACACTGAAGCTTTCTTT
NA	TRBV27	NA	TRBJ1-4	CASSVGQGGEKLFF	TGTGCCAGCAGCGTGGGCCAGGGAGGGGAAAAACTGTTTTTT
NA	TRBV27	NA	TRBJ2-6	CASSLYTGLSGANVLTF	TGTGCCAGCAGTTTATATACAGGCCTCTCTGGGGCCAACGTCCTGACTTTC
NA	TRBV10-3	NA	TRBJ1-5	CAISNPGYSNQPQHF	TGTGCCATCAGTAATCCGGGATATAGCAATCAGCCCCAGCATTTT
TRBD1	TRBV27	NA	TRBJ2-7	CASSWRRDREYEQYF	TGTGCCAGCAGTTGGAGAAGGGACAGGGAGTACGAGCAGTACTTC
NA	TRBV3-1/TRBV3-2	few	TRBJ1-2	CASSQEGSSTLNYGYTF	TGTGCCAGCAGCCAAGAGGGCAGCTCGACCCTTAACTATGGCTACACCTTC
NA	TRBV19	NA	TRBJ2-2	CASNWRVPYTGELFF	TGTGCCAGTAATTGGCGGGTCCCCTACACCGGGGAGCTGTTTTTT
TRBD2	TRBV18	NA	TRBJ2-1	CASSSTSGSGNEQFF	TGTGCCAGCTCATCGACTAGCGGGAGTGGAAATGAGCAGTTCTTC
NA	TRBV6-5	once	TRBJ1-1	CASTLLGQNTEAFF	TGTGCCAGCACCCTCCTAGGACAGAACACTGAAGCTTTCTTT
NA	TRBV28	NA	TRBJ2-5	CASSLAPTGRAYF	TGTGCCAGCAGTTTGGCCCCTACAGGGAGGGCGTACTTC
NA	TRBV7-9	many	TRBJ2-6	CASSSTDTGANVLTF	TGTGCCAGCAGCTCGACAGACACTGGGGCCAACGTCCTGACTTTC
TRBD2	TRBV28	NA	TRBJ2-7	CASSSLAGGMFYEQYF	TGTGCCAGCAGTTCATTAGCGGGAGGGATGTTCTACGAGCAGTACTTC
NA	TRBV28	NA	TRBJ2-1	CASSYGVYNEQFF	TGTGCCAGCAGTTACGGTGTCTACAATGAGCAGTTCTTC
TRBD1	TRBV24-1	NA	TRBJ1-5	CATSDAGTGVSNQPQHF	TGTGCCACCAGTGATGCCGGGACAGGTGTTAGCAATCAGCCCCAGCATTTT
NA	TRBV7-2	NA	TRBJ2-3	CASSLPLAGGSDTQYF	TGTGCCAGCAGCCTCCCACTAGCCGGAGGGTCCGATACGCAGTATTTT
NA	TRBV19	NA	TRBJ2-1	CASSILAQRSYNEQFF	TGTGCCAGTAGTATCCTAGCTCAGAGGTCCTACAATGAGCAGTTCTTC
TRBD2	TRBV14	NA	TRBJ2-3	CASSQGLAGGPKGDTQYF	TGTGCCAGCAGCCAAGGTCTTGCGGGAGGGCCGAAGGGAGATACGCAGTATTTT
TRBD2	TRBV10-3	NA	TRBJ2-7	CAISEPVSVAGPGGDEQYF	TGTGCCATCAGTGAGCCGGTCTCGGTAGCGGGACCTGGGGGGGACGAGCAGTACTTC
TRBD2	TRBV27	NA	TRBJ2-1	CASSLSSGETYNEQFF	TGTGCCAGCAGTTTATCTAGCGGGGAAACCTACAATGAGCAGTTCTTC
NA	TRBV5-7	NA	TRBJ2-2	CASSEGSANTGELFF	TGTGCCAGCTCGGAGGGGAGCGCGAACACCGGGGAGCTGTTTTTT
TRBD2	TRBV28	NA	TRBJ2-7	CASSLSLGGTHEQYF	TGTGCCAGCAGTCTCTCCCTGGGGGGGACCCACGAGCAGTACTTC
NA	TRBV3-1/TRBV3-2	NA	TRBJ2-2	CASSHQLDGELFF	TGTGCCAGCAGCCACCAACTAGACGGGGAGCTGTTTTTT
TRBD1	TRBV5-1	NA	TRBJ2-4	CASSLGDRGKNIQYF	TGCGCCAGCAGCTTGGGGGACAGGGGGAAAAACATTCAGTACTTC
NA	TRBV3-1/TRBV3-2	few	TRBJ1-2	CASSQEPRGGYTF	TGTGCCAGCAGCCAAGAACCCAGGGGCGGCTACACCTTC
NA	TRBV3-1/TRBV3-2	NA	TRBJ2-7	CASSPRQGGLYEQYF	TGTGCCAGCAGCCCACGCCAGGGTGGATTATACGAGCAGTACTTC
TRBD1	TRBV12-5	NA	TRBJ1-2	CASGRTLGGLSNGYTF	TGTGCTAGTGGTCGGACTCTAGGGGGCTTGTCGAATGGCTACACCTTC
NA	TRBV4-1	NA	TRBJ2-7	CASSQDRGGLQYF	TGCGCCAGCAGCCAAGATCGAGGCGGTTTGCAGTACTTC
NA	TRBV18	NA	TRBJ2-2	CASSPGGQTNTGELFF	TGTGCCAGCTCACCCGGGGGGCAGACGAACACCGGGGAGCTGTTTTTT
NA	TRBV27	NA	TRBJ1-1	CASSLSAHLNTEAFF	TGTGCCAGCAGTTTATCGGCTCACCTGAACACTGAAGCTTTCTTT